These 23 T cell receptor beta chains were all obtained from the same sample, sequenced in a study of T cell responses to AZD1222 COVID-19 vaccine. Libraries were prepared by immunoSEQ multiplex PCR; TCRdb keeps only in-frame clonotypes and omits some of them. The sample has 75,000 to 90,000 clones; 80% to 95% are singletons. Sequenced material: peripheral blood, taken 28 days after the second AZD1222 dose. These receptor sequences come from an adult who received the AZD1222 COVID-19 vaccine.

The chain's CDR3 is CASSLGSGTGLTGYTF. The CDR3 coding sequence is TGTGCCAGCAGCTTGGGGTCCGGGACAGGGTTAACGGGCTACACCTTC. This chain uses TRBV5-5 with TRBJ1-2, with 9 bases identical to TRBD1. Germline V gene lookup returns CDR1 SGHKS and CDR2 YYEKEE (reference sequence). The CDR3 has 16 amino acids. V shed 0 bases, J shed 8 bases, and the junction held 11 bases outside the gene matches. The whole variable domain, remainder taken from reference TRBV5-5 and TRBJ1-2, is DAGVTQSPTHLIKTRGQQVTLRCSPISGHKSVSWYQQVLGQGPQFIFQYYEKEERGRGNFPDRFSARQFPNYSSELNVNALLLGDSALYLCASSLGSGTGLTGYTFGSGTRLTVV.

This chain connects TRBV27 to TRBJ2-1; D is tentatively TRBD1 or TRBD2 (6 bases each). The CDR3 sequence is 17 residues long. Germline values: CDR1 MNHEY, CDR2 SMNVEV (reference sequence). Trimming left V 5 bases short and J 0 bases short, with 17 bases between. The CDR3 region is CASSIPRGGGSYNEQFF. DNA for the CDR3: TGTGCCAGCAGTATCCCCCGAGGAGGGGGCTCCTACAATGAGCAGTTCTTC.

The chain carries TRBV6-1 and TRBJ1-1; D is unclear. Germline CDR1 is MNHNS and CDR2 is SASEGT. The CDR3 is made up of 14 amino acids. V shed 2 bases and J shed 6 bases, with 13 bases lying between them. Here the CDR3 DNA reads TGTGCCAGCAGTGAAAAGCATGAGTCAGCTGAAGCTTTCTTT. Its translation is CASSEKHESAEAFF.

The chain links TRBV24-1 to TRBJ1-3, with D perhaps matching TRBD1 (6 bases). CDR1 is KGHDR, CDR2 SFDVKD, per germline. Trimming took 9 bases from V and 0 from J, leaving 17 bases between them. The CDR3 totals 16 residues. In nucleotides, the CDR3 is TGTGCCACCGGAGCGATGGACAGATCCTCTGGAAACACCATATATTTT. This encodes CATGAMDRSSGNTIYF.

The gene calls are TRBV6-6 and TRBJ2-3, with a tentative D call TRBD2 (5 bases). The germline CDR1 and CDR2 sequences are MNHNY and SVGAGI (reference sequence). The CDR3 contains 14 residues. V lost 2 bases to trimming and J lost 3 bases, with 9 bases between them. The chain's CDR3 is CASSYRTGTDTQYF. The CDR3 DNA sequence: TGTGCCAGCAGTTACCGGACTGGGACAGATACGCAGTATTTT.

The rearrangement joins TRBV6-5 to TRBJ2-1; TRBD2 matches 9 bases. Germline V gene lookup returns CDR1 MNHEY and CDR2 SVGAGI. The CDR3 spans 14 residues. Trimming at V came to 5 bases and at J to 3 bases, leaving 2 bases not matched to a gene. The CDR3 loop is CASSRGGDYNEQFF. DNA of the CDR3: TGTGCCAGCAGTCGCGGGGGGGACTACAATGAGCAGTTCTTC.

V is TRBV2 and J is TRBJ2-5; a possible D gene is TRBD2 (5 bases). This CDR3 spans 14 amino acids. The germline CDR1 and CDR2 sequences are SNHLY and FYNNEI. CDR3 in DNA: TGTGCGATCGTAAAGCGGAGGTCCCAAGAGACCCAGTACTTC. Amino acids: CAIVKRRSQETQYF.

V usage is TRBV30 and J usage is TRBJ1-3, with 8 bases fitting TRBD1. This CDR3 contains 13 residues. Germline V CDR1 and CDR2: GTSNPN, SVGIG (reference sequence). The chain's CDR3 is CGIPDRAANTIYF. CDR3 DNA: TGTGGAATTCCGGACAGGGCAGCAAACACCATATATTTT.

V is TRBV5-5 and J is TRBJ1-4, with D perhaps matching TRBD1 (6 bases). Trimming left V 1 base short and J 4 bases short, with 11 bases between. CDR3 size: 15 residues. Germline CDR1 is SGHKS and CDR2 is YYEKEE (reference sequence). As DNA, the CDR3 is TGTGCCAGCAGCTTGCTACAGGGCCTTAATGAAAAACTGTTTTTT. Its protein product is CASSLLQGLNEKLFF. The variable domain in full, completed from reference TRBV5-5 and TRBJ1-4, reads DAGVTQSPTHLIKTRGQQVTLRCSPISGHKSVSWYQQVLGQGPQFIFQYYEKEERGRGNFPDRFSARQFPNYSSELNVNALLLGDSALYLCASSLLQGLNEKLFFGSGTQLSVL.

The chain has TRBV27 and TRBJ2-2; 13 nucleotides line up with TRBD2. The germline V gene has CDR1 MNHEY and CDR2 SMNVEV (reference sequence). The length of the CDR3 is 16 residues. The ends lost 7 bases at V and 5 bases at J; junction bases unmatched: 7. Here the CDR3 DNA reads TGTGCCAGCATACTAGCGGGAGGGCCGGGGACCGGGGAGCTGTTTTTT. This translates into CASILAGGPGTGELFF.

The genes are TRBV7-9 and TRBJ1-5; D gene ambiguous. Germline lookup yields CDR1 SEHNR and CDR2 FQNEAQ (reference sequence). This CDR3 is 13 amino acids long. Trimming shortened V by 8 bases and J by 3 bases, and 11 bases separated the two germline ends. The CDR3 DNA is TGTGCCAGCCAAGGAGGGTACAATCAGCCCCAGCATTTT. It translates to CASQGGYNQPQHF.

The V call is TRBV7-8, the J call TRBJ2-7, with TRBD2 identical over 9 bases. There are 16 residues in the CDR3. J lost 2 bases, V lost 1 base, and 6 bases had no gene match. CDR1 and CDR2 from the germline V gene are SGHVS and FQNEAQ. CDR3 DNA: TGTGCCAGCAGCTTAGAAGCGGGGGGCCCAACCTACGAGCAGTACTTC. It translates to CASSLEAGGPTYEQYF.

This chain uses TRBV5-1 with TRBJ2-3, with 7 bases aligning to TRBD2. Trimming removed 0 bases from V and 2 bases from J; junction bases left unmatched: 3. This CDR3 has 15 amino acids. Germline V gene sequence: CDR1 SGHRS, CDR2 YFSETQ. The CDR3 reads CASSLGGDYTDTQYF. CDR3 sequence (DNA): TGCGCCAGCAGCTTGGGCGGGGACTACACAGATACGCAGTATTTT. The full variable domain, rest sourced from reference TRBV5-1 and TRBJ2-3, is KAGVTQTPRYLIKTRGQQVTLSCSPISGHRSVSWYQQTPGQGLQFLFEYFSETQRNKGNFPGRFSGRQFSNSRSEMNVSTLELGDSALYLCASSLGGDYTDTQYFGPGTRLTVL.

The genes are TRBV6-2 or TRBV6-3 and TRBJ1-5; D uncertain. Trimming removed 5 bases at V and 6 bases at J, with 11 bases between. CDR1 and CDR2 from the germline V gene are MNHEY and SVGEGT. This CDR3 region has 13 residues. The chain's CDR3 is CASSNWRGQPQHF. The CDR3 nucleotides read TGTGCCAGCAGTAACTGGAGAGGTCAGCCCCAGCATTTT.

The J gene is TRBJ2-4, the V gene TRBV5-4; maybe TRBD2 (5 bases). V lost 2 bases, J lost 3 bases, and 12 bases lay in between. The CDR3 has 15 amino acids. CDR1 is SGHNT, CDR2 YYREEE, per germline (reference sequence). As DNA, the CDR3 is TGTGCCAGCAGCTTAAAAGCCGGGATCAAAAACATTCAGTACTTC. It specifies CASSLKAGIKNIQYF.

The chain employs TRBV11-2 and TRBJ1-2; D is undetermined. The CDR3 consists of 12 residues. V dropped 5 bases and J dropped 7 bases, with 11 bases sitting between them. CDR1 is SGHAT and CDR2 is FQNNGV in the germline V gene. CDR3 bases: TGTGCCAGCAGCGCCAACCCATTTGGCTACACCTTC. It translates to CASSANPFGYTF.

This rearrangement joins TRBV24-1 to TRBJ2-5; D might be TRBD2 (6 bases). This CDR3 is 17 amino acids long. V shed 0 bases and J shed 5 bases, with 18 bases lying between them. Germline CDR1 KGHDR, CDR2 SFDVKD. CDR3 in amino acids: CATSDLVPESGGETQYF. Here the CDR3 DNA reads TGTGCCACCAGTGATTTGGTTCCGGAGAGTGGGGGGGAGACCCAGTACTTC.

This clone was seen once. The V gene is TRBV9, the J gene TRBJ1-1, with D maybe TRBD1 (5 bases). The CDR3 length is 13 residues. Trimming stripped 0 bases from V and 6 bases from J, with 9 bases between. The V gene's germline CDR1 is SGDLS and CDR2 YYNGEE. In DNA, the CDR3 is TGTGCCAGCAGCGTAGCGGGGCTCGCTGAAGCTTTCTTT. It codes for CASSVAGLAEAFF. The full variable domain, its missing parts supplied by reference TRBV9 and TRBJ1-1, is DSGVTQTPKHLITATGQRVTLRCSPRSGDLSVYWYQQSLDQGLQFLIQYYNGEERAKGNILERFSAQQFPDLHSELNLSSLELGDSALYFCASSVAGLAEAFFGQGTRLTVV.

The genes are TRBV5-1 and TRBJ2-1; TRBD2 matches 15 bases. The V and J ends lost 4 bases and 1 base, in that order; junction bases with no gene match: 9. Germline CDR1 SGHRS, CDR2 YFSETQ. The CDR3 is made up of 19 amino acids. The CDR3 nucleotides read TGCGCCAGCAGCGCCGAGGGACTAGCGGGAGGTCAGTCCTACAATGAGCAGTTCTTC. Translating it yields CASSAEGLAGGQSYNEQFF.

The count of this clone is one. This chain connects TRBV7-2 to TRBJ2-5; D remains unclear. Germline V gene lookup returns CDR1 SGHTA and CDR2 FQGNSA. The CDR3 is made up of 14 amino acids. Trimming took 2 bases from V and 11 from J, leaving 18 bases between them. The CDR3: CASSLRVPSEQQYF. The CDR3 DNA reads TGTGCCAGCAGCTTACGAGTACCTAGTGAGCAGCAGTACTTC.

The chain carries TRBV29-1 and TRBJ1-5; the match to TRBD1 covers 7 bases. The CDR3 totals 11 residues. Trimming removed 7 bases from V and 11 bases from J; junction bases left unmatched: 8. CDR1 SQVTM and CDR2 ANQGSEA come from the germline V gene. The CDR3 spells CSAEAGTAQHF. In nucleotides, the CDR3 is TGCAGCGCCGAGGCTGGGACAGCCCAGCATTTT.

This chain joins TRBV30 and TRBJ2-5, with no clear D. Per germline, CDR1 GTSNPN and CDR2 SVGIG (reference sequence). The CDR3 runs 12 residues. The V and J ends lost 2 bases and 2 bases respectively, with 6 bases between them. The CDR3 sequence: CAWSTSQETQYF. CDR3 in DNA: TGTGCCTGGAGTACATCACAAGAGACCCAGTACTTC.

The chain combines TRBV4-1 with TRBJ2-4; D is unresolved. The CDR3 runs to 16 residues. The V gene lost 2 bases and the J gene lost 5 bases, with 16 bases spanning the gap. Germline CDR1 reads MGHRA; CDR2 reads YSYEKL. The CDR3 DNA sequence: TGCGCCAGCAGCCAAAACCCAAGCCCCTTGGAAAACATTCAGTACTTC. Its translation: CASSQNPSPLENIQYF.